Listed below are T cell receptor beta chains from one sample, sequenced in a study of blood T cell repertoires in COVID-19. The assay was immunoSEQ multiplex PCR, and TCRdb's table has in-frame clones only and misses some. The data contain roughly 100,000 clones, 75% to 90% of them seen just once; the ten biggest clones take up approximately 19%. Sample: peripheral blood. All receptors derive from an elderly woman with acute or convalescent COVID-19. The CDR3 runs from the conserved cysteine through the conserved F or W. The D gene is left open where the match is weak. Size values are once, few and many counts, or a class for expanded clones, and some rows have none.

abundance,j_gene,v_gene,d_gene,CDR3nt,CDR3aa
-,TRBJ2-3,TRBV10-1,-,TGCGCCAGCAGTGAGAGGGTAGCGAACGGGGATACGCAGTATTTT,CASSERVANGDTQYF
-,TRBJ2-5,TRBV6-5,TRBD2,TGTGCCAGCACAAAGTGGGAGGGGGAGACCCAGTACTTC,CASTKWEGETQYF
-,TRBJ1-5,TRBV6-5,-,TGTGCCAGCAGTTACCAACCCAACAATAGCAATCAGCCCCAGCATTTT,CASSYQPNNSNQPQHF
few,TRBJ2-7,TRBV10-3,-,TGTGCCATTAACCTTTCAGGGCACGAGCAGTACTTC,CAINLSGHEQYF
-,TRBJ1-1,TRBV5-1,-,TGCGCCAGCAGCCCTGGGGGACAGAACACTGAAGCTTTCTTT,CASSPGGQNTEAFF
-,TRBJ1-2,TRBV9,-,TGTGCCAGCAGCCGGGACACCAACTATGGCTACACCTTC,CASSRDTNYGYTF
once,TRBJ1-5,TRBV2,TRBD1,TGTGCCAGCAGTGGACAGGGCCATCAGCCCCAGCATTTT,CASSGQGHQPQHF
-,TRBJ2-1,TRBV11-3,-,TGTGCCAGCAGCTTCGGACTTCTGTACAATGAGCAGTTCTTC,CASSFGLLYNEQFF
-,TRBJ1-2,TRBV12-1,-,TGTGCCAGCAGCTTTGTCTTAGCCTATGGCTACACCTTC,CASSFVLAYGYTF
-,TRBJ1-1,TRBV12-3/TRBV12-4,-,TGTGCCAGCAGTTTAGCTTTCAGGGGTGAAGCTTTCTTT,CASSLAFRGEAFF
-,TRBJ2-1,TRBV5-4,TRBD2,TGTGCCAGCAGCTCGACTAGCGGGGGGGCCGGGAATGAGCAGTTCTTC,CASSSTSGGAGNEQFF
-,TRBJ1-5,TRBV15,-,TGTGCCACCAGCAGTCCGGGGTTGACCCCCCAATATAGCAATCAGCCCCAGCATTTT,CATSSPGLTPQYSNQPQHF
-,TRBJ1-1,TRBV6-5,TRBD1,TGTGCCAGCAGTTACGCGATACAGGGGTTCACTGAAGCTTTCTTT,CASSYAIQGFTEAFF
once,TRBJ1-2,TRBV6-1,-,TGTGCCAGCAGTGAAGTTCCCATACCTATTGGCTACACCTTC,CASSEVPIPIGYTF
-,TRBJ2-2,TRBV5-1,TRBD1,TGCGCCAGCAGCGCGACAGGGGTAAACACCGGGGAGCTGTTTTTT,CASSATGVNTGELFF
-,TRBJ2-2,TRBV24-1,TRBD1,TGTGCCACCAGGGGACAGGGGAACACCGGGGAGCTGTTTTTT,CATRGQGNTGELFF
once,TRBJ1-3,TRBV7-2,TRBD1,TGTGCCAGCAGCCGGGACAGGCCCATCTACTCTGGAAACACCATATATTTT,CASSRDRPIYSGNTIYF
-,TRBJ2-2,TRBV12-3/TRBV12-4,-,TGTGCCAGCAGAACGACAGGGGAGCTGTTTTTT,CASRTTGELFF
-,TRBJ2-1,TRBV15,-,TGTGCCACCAGCATTAACAATGAGCAGTTCTTC,CATSINNEQFF
-,TRBJ1-1,TRBV6-4,TRBD1,TGTGCCAGCAGGCCTTCAGGGGGGATGAACACTGAAGCTTTCTTT,CASRPSGGMNTEAFF
-,TRBJ1-6,TRBV6-5,-,TGTGCCAGCAGGACAGCCACAGGCTATAATTCACCCCTCCACTTT,CASRTATGYNSPLHF
few,TRBJ2-5,TRBV4-1,TRBD2,TGCGCCAGCAGCCAAGGACTAGCGGGGTGGGAGACCCAGTACTTC,CASSQGLAGWETQYF
few,TRBJ2-5,TRBV5-5,TRBD2,TGTGCCAGCAGCCTCGAATCCGGGGGGCAAGAGACCCAGTACTTC,CASSLESGGQETQYF
-,TRBJ2-1,TRBV7-9,-,TGTGCCAGCAGCTTGGACATAAAGCAGTTCTTC,CASSLDIKQFF
-,TRBJ1-5,TRBV7-2,-,TGTGCCAGCACCCAGGGCCCGAGCGGCAATCAGCCCCAGCATTTT,CASTQGPSGNQPQHF
-,TRBJ2-5,TRBV5-1,TRBD2,TGCGCCAGCAGCTTGGCCTCGGGAGCGGGGGACGAGACCCAGTACTTC,CASSLASGAGDETQYF
-,TRBJ2-1,TRBV10-1,TRBD2,TGCGCCAGCAGTGAACGGGGGGGCTCCTACAATGAGCAGTTCTTC,CASSERGGSYNEQFF
-,TRBJ2-7,TRBV28,-,TGTGCCAGCAGTCCGCAGGGGCGTCACGTCGAGCAGTACTTC,CASSPQGRHVEQYF
-,TRBJ2-3,TRBV9,TRBD2,TGTGCCAGCAGCGTAGAGACTAGCGGATTCCCTAGCACAGATACGCAGTATTTT,CASSVETSGFPSTDTQYF